The present T cell receptor beta chain was sequenced within a study of shared clonotypes between healthy human individuals (TCRdb year 2020). The study in broad terms: The cohort included three men and a couple of women between 18 and 49 years of age. Per donor, leukapheresis produced somewhere between about 0.8 and 9.5 billion PBMCs. The study deeply sequenced blood TCR repertoires of about five healthy adults to estimate repertoire size and the extent of clonotype sharing between individuals. For each donor, three plates each were used for CD4 naive and CD4 memory, two plates were used for CD8 naive, and one plate was used for CD8 memory. To increase sequencing depth and limit assay-specific biases, TCR repertoire library preparation and sequencing were carried out by different laboratories using diverse techniques. Here is what the overall study found, with its caveats: Naive subsets generally had larger estimated clonotype richness than memory subsets. Incomplete sequencing was indicated by rarefaction of sorted-subset datasets, despite the large sequencing depth. Only blood was sampled, and tissue TCR repertoires likely differ from those in blood. When several donors were compared, the shared fraction of clonotypes was approximately 5% for naive CD4, over 3% for naive CD8, more than 2% for memory CD4, and 0.4% for memory CD8. Clonotypes shared by all four sorted-subset donors showed higher generation probabilities than non-shared clonotypes. Pairwise subsampling led to the expectation that sequencing depth would affect the degree of clonotype sharing among donors. Because the study included only a small number of donors, the genetic and exposure-history diversity represented was limited.

With regard to this clone: It lacks a known antigen. Nothing much larger sits one base from this clone, and base qualities are not available. This sample includes further DNA sequences coding for the same CDR3.

Trimming at the junction amounts to 4 bases on V and 0 bases on J, and the germline ends lie 4 bases apart. From its cysteine to its phenylalanine, the CDR3 spans 12 amino acids. Only CDR3 DNA is held: 36 bases, read in frame from base 1. CDR1 is given as SNHLY and CDR2 as FYNNEI, both from the germline V gene. Donors were healthy HIV-negative adults with no recently reported acute infections or vaccinations. Every donor was a Caucasian adult living in Nashville, Tennessee, USA. CD4+ T cells were enriched by magnetic negative selection; naive cells were then positively selected on CD45RA, and the negative fraction formed the memory subset. Blood was collected by leukapheresis, and PBMCs were isolated by Ficoll-Histopaque density gradient centrifugation and then cryopreserved in liquid nitrogen vapor phase. Analytical flow cytometry was used to check the purity and quantity of every magnetically sorted T cell population. Each sorted fraction had its genomic DNA isolated and then quantified by UV absorbance on a Nanodrop 2000c.

Using the deep immunoSEQ assay, TCR CDR3 regions were amplified from genomic DNA by multiplex PCR. For each cell subset, the extracted genomic DNA was distributed evenly across all wells of several immunoSEQ 96-well plates, and each plate served as one replicate. For sorted subsets, each replicate PCR was loaded with about 200 ng genomic DNA, equivalent to roughly 30,000 T cell genomes. The purified libraries were quantified using a Qubit 3.0 fluorometer, sized with a Bioanalyzer 2100, and then quantified again using the KAPA Library Quantification kit. Every immunoSEQ 96-well plate was sequenced on a dedicated single-read 150-cycle Illumina NextSeq 550 flow cell. As for the authors' bioinformatics: Because the immunoSEQ output included only junctional sequences and no quality scores, the filtering could not be the same as the filtering used for full-length reads. To assign V/J genes and CDR3, sequences were annotated using PyIR, a Python wrapper for IgBLAST v1.9, with IMGT germline references. Reads were removed for weak V/J assignments (E-value above 1e-6), missing CDR3, stop codons, out-of-frame junctions, or ambiguous translated residues. V3J clonotypes were defined by identical inferred V gene, J gene, and CDR3 amino acid sequence. To compute the percentage overlap between repertoires, the number of shared unique clonotypes was divided by the size of the smaller repertoire. Repertoire richness was assessed with RTK rarefaction, the Chao1 estimator, and Recon v2.1 estimates of unobserved clonotypes. For all TCRbeta clonotypes obtained by the gDNA method from several donors, generation probabilities were computed with OLGA. The table comes from immuneACCESS by way of TCRdb, which keeps in-frame sequences with V and J called. Part of the clones is missing from these tables; in studies checked, under half for an unresolved V gene and the rest for unknown reasons. The V and J calls and clone size are taken from that table; D and trimming were inferred from the DNA. This sample comprises a few million clones, approximately 94% of them detected only once. In total, the top ten clones hold 0.1% to 0.15% of the sample.

Sequenced sample: naive CD4+ T cells sorted from blood. Reading the label with the study, this specimen's cell subset or site is: CD45RA+ positively selected. The TCR sequence derives from a young man in good health. The sequence is built from TRBV2 and TRBJ2-7, with the D segment identity uncertain. The DNA reads TGTGCCAGCAGTGGGACCTCCTACGAGCAGTACTTC. It translates to CASSGTSYEQYF.